Following are 19 T cell receptor beta chains from one sample sequenced in a study of blood T cell repertoires in COVID-19. Profiled with immunoSEQ multiplex PCR; TCRdb holds only in-frame clones, not every one. The table shows some 250,000 clones, with more than 65% occurring only once. Sample: peripheral blood. The receptors shown here come from a woman older than 75 with acute or convalescent COVID-19.

This rearrangement joins TRBV6-5 to TRBJ1-1, with D hard to call. Per the germline V gene, CDR1 is MNHEY and CDR2 is SVGAGI. The V and J ends lost 8 bases and 4 bases respectively, with 8 bases between them. The CDR3 has 11 residues. The CDR3 sequence is CASGRSTEAFF. CDR3 nucleotide sequence: TGTGCCAGCGGCCGAAGCACTGAAGCTTTCTTT.

The sample holds a few counts of this clone. The chain employs TRBV15 and TRBJ2-1; 8 nucleotides agree with TRBD2. After removal of 11 bases from V and 1 base from J, the junction contained 13 bases not matched to a gene. This CDR3 comprises 16 residues. The V gene's germline CDR1 is LNHNV and CDR2 YYDKDF (reference sequence). The CDR3 sequence is CAPNCSGGGSYNEQFF. The CDR3 DNA reads TGTGCCCCAAACTGTTCGGGAGGGGGATCCTACAATGAGCAGTTCTTC.

The chain uses TRBV5-1 and TRBJ2-5; 10 bases are a match to TRBD2. V dropped 4 bases and J dropped 5; count of bases not matched to a gene: 8. The CDR3 is made up of 15 amino acids. In germline, CDR1 is SGHRS, CDR2 YFSETQ. CDR3 loop: CASSAPLAGAETQYF. The DNA of the CDR3 is TGCGCCAGCAGCGCCCCGCTAGCGGGGGCGGAGACCCAGTACTTC.

The rearrangement links TRBV5-1 to TRBJ2-4; 7 bases are shared with TRBD1. Germline CDR1 is SGHRS and CDR2 is YFSETQ. V was clipped by 3 bases and J by 0 bases; unmatched bases: 6. The CDR3 has 16 amino acids. The CDR3 DNA is TGCGCCAGCAGCTCGGGACAGACATTAGCCAAAAACATTCAGTACTTC. It is translated as CASSSGQTLAKNIQYF.

This chain links TRBV19 with TRBJ1-5; TRBD1 matches 9 bases. Trimming at V came to 4 bases and at J to 8 bases, leaving 9 bases not matched to a gene. Germline CDR1 and CDR2: LNHDA and SQIVND (reference sequence). This CDR3 region has 15 residues. CDR3 bases: TGTGCCAGTAGTACCGGAGGACAGGGGCGGGAGCCCCAGCATTTT. This encodes CASSTGGQGREPQHF.

This clone was counted once. For the CDR3, the DNA is TGTGCCAGCAGCTTGTTACTAGCGGGGGCCCAGGACAACATTCAGTACTTC. Translated, it gives CASSLLLAGAQDNIQYF. This chain uses TRBV5-6 with TRBJ2-4; TRBD2 agrees at 11 bases. This CDR3 has 17 amino acids. Trimming took 1 base from V and 7 from J; bases not matched to a gene: 10. Looked up from germline, CDR1 is SGHDT and CDR2 is YYEEEE.

J is TRBJ1-5 and V is TRBV4-1; D is undetermined. Germline CDR1 reads MGHRA; CDR2 reads YSYEKL. Deletions cut 0 bases from V and 5 bases from J, with 8 bases between. The CDR3 runs to 14 residues. The DNA of the CDR3 is TGCGCCAGCAGCCAAGATCCGGTTTATCAGCCCCAGCATTTT. Protein product: CASSQDPVYQPQHF.

The V call is TRBV5-1, the J call TRBJ2-1, with D possibly TRBD2 on 6 matching bases. V lost 5 bases, J lost 10 bases, and 13 bases lay in between. The CDR3 consists of 12 residues. The germline V gene has CDR1 SGHRS and CDR2 YFSETQ. The CDR3 DNA is TGCGCCAGCAGTTCGAGTCTAGCGGAGCAGTTCTTC. Its protein product is CASSSSLAEQFF.

V is TRBV5-1 and J is TRBJ1-1, with D possibly TRBD1 on 5 matching bases. V lost 1 base to trimming and J lost 1 base, with 11 bases between them. The germline CDR1 and CDR2 sequences are SGHRS and YFSETQ. This CDR3 contains 15 residues. The CDR3 spells CASSLIAGSNTEAFF. CDR3 in DNA: TGCGCCAGCAGCTTGATCGCAGGGTCGAACACTGAAGCTTTCTTT.

For this clone: Its ends do not fully match the called genes, so a read error is possible. The chain has TRBV10-2 and TRBJ1-6; D is undetermined. The CDR3 loop spans 15 amino acids. Germline CDR1 WSHSY, CDR2 SAAADI. The CDR3 loop is CASNEGGGSGSPLHF. DNA for the CDR3: TGCGCCAGCAATGAGGGCGGCGGGTCTGGTTCACCCCTCCACTTT.

This sequence joins TRBV30 and TRBJ2-7; a possible D gene is TRBD1 (5 bases). The CDR3 has 13 amino acids. V lost 2 bases to trimming and J lost 7 bases, with 15 bases between them. Germline CDR1 GTSNPN, CDR2 SVGIG (reference sequence). The DNA for the CDR3 is TGTGCCTGGAGTCCTCGACAGAACTTAGAGCAGTACTTC. This codes for CAWSPRQNLEQYF.

The chain is built from TRBV29-1 and TRBJ1-5, with 9 bases aligning to TRBD1. Unmatched junction bases numbered 11, after V lost 4 bases and J lost 1 base. There are 17 residues in the CDR3. Per the germline V gene, CDR1 is SQVTM and CDR2 is ANQGSEA. The CDR3 reads CSVGVTGGLGSNQPQHF. The CDR3 region has the DNA TGCAGCGTTGGCGTTACAGGGGGCCTAGGGAGCAATCAGCCCCAGCATTTT.

The rearrangement links TRBV30 to TRBJ1-5; 9 bases fit TRBD1. Germline V gene sequence: CDR1 GTSNPN, CDR2 SVGIG (reference sequence). The V segment lost 4 bases and the J segment 3 bases; nucleotides outside the gene matches: 10. The CDR3 consists of 16 residues. CDR3 sequence (DNA): TGTGCCTGGACCCCTAAAGGGACAGGGAACAATCAGCCCCAGCATTTT. Translated, it gives CAWTPKGTGNNQPQHF.

The V gene is TRBV20-1, the J gene TRBJ2-7; 12 bases are a match to TRBD2. CDR3 length: 11 amino acids. Germline lookup yields CDR1 DFQATT and CDR2 SNEGSKA (reference sequence). In nucleotides, the CDR3 is TGCGGGACTAGCGGGTCTTACGAGCAGTACTTC. Encoded protein: CGTSGSYEQYF.

This chain joins TRBV11-1 and TRBJ2-7; D possibly corresponds to TRBD1 (6 bases). CDR1 and CDR2 from the germline V gene are SGHAT and FQDESV (reference sequence). V dropped 0 bases and J dropped 3 bases, with 15 bases sitting between them. The CDR3 runs to 16 residues. CDR3 protein: CASSLAGAQTLYEQYF. The CDR3 DNA sequence: TGTGCCAGCAGCTTAGCGGGGGCACAGACCCTCTACGAGCAGTACTTC.

This clone was seen once. In the same sample, other DNA sequences code for this CDR3. This chain joins TRBV6-5 and TRBJ2-7; possibly TRBD2 for D (5 bases). V was trimmed by 0 bases and J by 0 bases, leaving 12 bases between them. This CDR3 region has 16 residues. CDR1 is MNHEY, CDR2 SVGAGI, per germline. The chain's CDR3 is CASSYSNTGSSYEQYF. DNA for the CDR3: TGTGCCAGCAGTTACTCGAATACGGGGAGCTCCTACGAGCAGTACTTC.

This clone was detected only once. The rearrangement uses TRBV29-1 and TRBJ2-2; TRBD1 aligns across 9 bases. CDR1 SQVTM and CDR2 ANQGSEA come from the germline V gene. Trimming cost V 7 bases and J 4 bases; bases outside gene matches: 7. The length of the CDR3 is 14 residues. The CDR3 sequence is CSATTGGPTGELFF. For the CDR3, the DNA is TGCAGCGCCACGACAGGGGGTCCCACCGGGGAGCTGTTTTTT.

This clone has just one count. V usage is TRBV12-3 or TRBV12-4 and J usage is TRBJ2-3, with D hard to call. V was cut by 2 bases and J by 1 base, with 4 bases left in between. The length of the CDR3 is 13 residues. In DNA, the CDR3 is TGTGCCAGCAGTTTATCCGGCACAGATACGCAGTATTTT. Protein: CASSLSGTDTQYF.

In regard to this clone: The same CDR3 is also encoded by other DNA sequences in this sample. The chain couples TRBV5-1 to TRBJ2-1, with 9 nucleotides matching TRBD1. Trimming removed 2 bases from V and 4 bases from J; junction bases left unmatched: 4. The CDR3 loop spans 15 amino acids. From germline, CDR1 is SGHRS and CDR2 YFSETQ. CDR3 nucleotide sequence: TGCGCCAGCAGCTTAGGAGGGACAGGGTACAATGAGCAGTTCTTC. Translated: CASSLGGTGYNEQFF.